This TCR beta chain derives from a study of monozygotic twins with cystic fibrosis. About the research overall: Approximately 3.2 micrograms of fragmented DNA underwent around 16 PCR cycles for library preparation. The study's findings and limits: J usage was most co-twin-similar in 8 of 16 pairs, V in 13. Clonality was generally low (median around 0.0098), higher in the most severe patients. Unrelated CF individuals shared fewer identical clonotypes than monozygotic CF twins.

Per the germline V gene, CDR1 is SGDLS and CDR2 is YYNGEE. J lost 5 bases, V lost 5 bases, and 6 bases had no gene match. The CDR3 loop spans 14 amino acids. Assay used: immunoSEQ multiplex PCR; TCRdb lists only in-frame clones, some missing. The table has some 9,600 clones, 90% to 95% seen once. As regards this clone: Its antigen is not identified.

The rearrangement links TRBV9 to TRBJ2-3, with TRBD2 identical over 9 bases. The receptor comes from a boy aged 2 to 9 with cystic fibrosis. The specimen was blood. The CDR3 loop is CASSYGTSLDTQYF. The CDR3 DNA sequence: TGTGCCAGCAGTTACGGGACTAGCTTAGATACGCAGTATTTT.